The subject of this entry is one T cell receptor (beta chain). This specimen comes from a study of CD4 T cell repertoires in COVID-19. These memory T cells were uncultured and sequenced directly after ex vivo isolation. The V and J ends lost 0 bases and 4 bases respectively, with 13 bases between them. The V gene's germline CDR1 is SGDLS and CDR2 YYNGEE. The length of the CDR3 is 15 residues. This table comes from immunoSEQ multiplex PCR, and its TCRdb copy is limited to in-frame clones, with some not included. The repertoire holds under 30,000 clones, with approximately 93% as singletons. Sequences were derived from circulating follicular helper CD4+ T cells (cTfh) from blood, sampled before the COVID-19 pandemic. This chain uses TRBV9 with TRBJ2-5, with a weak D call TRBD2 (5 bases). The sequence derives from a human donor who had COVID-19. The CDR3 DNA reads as TGTGCCAGCAGCGTAGGGGGTGAGAGGGTAGAGACCCAGTACTTC. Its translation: CASSVGGERVETQYF.